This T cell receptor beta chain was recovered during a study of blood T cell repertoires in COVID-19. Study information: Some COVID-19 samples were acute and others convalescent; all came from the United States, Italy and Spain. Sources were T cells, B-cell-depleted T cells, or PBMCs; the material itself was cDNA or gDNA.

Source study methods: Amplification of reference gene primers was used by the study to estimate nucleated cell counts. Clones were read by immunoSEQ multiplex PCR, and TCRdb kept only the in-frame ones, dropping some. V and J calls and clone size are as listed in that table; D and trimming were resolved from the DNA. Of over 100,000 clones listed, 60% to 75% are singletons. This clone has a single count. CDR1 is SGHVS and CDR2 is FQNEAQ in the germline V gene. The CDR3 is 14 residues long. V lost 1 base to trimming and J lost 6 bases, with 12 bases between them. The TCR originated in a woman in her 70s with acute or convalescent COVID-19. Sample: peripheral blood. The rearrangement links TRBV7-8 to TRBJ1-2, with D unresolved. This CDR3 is CASSLVPGVDGYTF. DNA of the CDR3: TGTGCCAGCAGCTTAGTGCCCGGGGTGGATGGCTACACCTTC.